Listed below are T cell receptor beta chains from one sample, sequenced in a study of cytomegalovirus exposure and HLA in healthy donors. TCRdb keeps only in-frame clones here, not all; method: immunoSEQ multiplex PCR. This table holds 40,000 to 50,000 clones. The sequenced material came from PBMCs. These receptors were taken from a man aged 30-40 years in good health and CMV-seronegative. Both conserved end residues are part of each CDR3. Fields, in order: V gene, D gene, J gene, CDR3 protein, CDR3 DNA. A D gene is named only where the DNA matches it firmly.

TRBV5-1	TRBD1	TRBJ2-6	CASSSGQGAWGANVLTF	TGCGCCAGCAGCTCGGGACAGGGGGCATGGGGGGCCAACGTCCTGACTTTC
TRBV29-1	.	TRBJ2-7	CSVTPGLASAYEQYF	TGCAGCGTTACCCCCGGGCTAGCAAGTGCCTACGAGCAGTACTTC
TRBV7-9	.	TRBJ2-1	CASTREPTYNEQFF	TGTGCCAGCACGAGGGAGCCCACCTACAATGAGCAGTTCTTC
TRBV7-2	TRBD1	TRBJ1-1	CASSAGQGFTEAFF	TGTGCCAGCAGCGCGGGACAGGGTTTCACTGAAGCTTTCTTT
TRBV19	TRBD1	TRBJ1-2	CASSILGQFNGYTF	TGTGCCAGTAGTATATTGGGACAGTTCAATGGCTACACCTTC
TRBV18	TRBD2	TRBJ2-1	CASSLGLAVNEQFF	TGTGCCAGCTCCCTTGGACTAGCGGTGAATGAGCAGTTCTTC
TRBV5-4	TRBD1	TRBJ2-1	CASSSPPTGGDEQFF	TGTGCCAGCAGCTCACCCCCGACAGGGGGCGATGAGCAGTTCTTC
TRBV7-9	.	TRBJ2-2	CASSPTSANTGELFF	TGTGCCAGCAGCCCCACCAGCGCGAACACCGGGGAGCTGTTTTTT
TRBV11-2	TRBD1	TRBJ1-1	CASRNSGGHTEAFF	TGTGCCAGCAGGAATTCAGGGGGGCACACTGAAGCTTTCTTT
TRBV30	TRBD2	TRBJ2-1	CAWASGNAYNEQFF	TGTGCCTGGGCTAGCGGGAATGCCTACAATGAGCAGTTCTTC
TRBV25-1	.	TRBJ1-6	CASSVTEASPLHF	TGTGCCAGCAGTGTGACAGAGGCTTCACCCCTCCACTTT
TRBV15	TRBD1	TRBJ2-6	CATSKDRGSGANVLTF	TGTGCCACCAGCAAGGACAGGGGCTCTGGGGCCAACGTCCTGACTTTC
TRBV9	.	TRBJ1-2	CASSVSLGATGYTF	TGTGCCAGCAGCGTCTCGCTGGGGGCGACAGGCTACACCTTC
TRBV4-1	TRBD1	TRBJ1-1	CASSQDRDRGRWTEAFF	TGCGCCAGCAGCCAAGACCGGGACAGGGGGCGATGGACTGAAGCTTTCTTT
TRBV18	TRBD1	TRBJ1-2	CASSGDRDARYGYTF	TGTGCCAGCTCAGGGGACAGGGACGCCCGCTATGGCTACACCTTC
TRBV6-4	TRBD1	TRBJ1-2	CASRTGYGIYGYTF	TGTGCCAGCAGGACAGGGTATGGGATCTATGGCTACACCTTC
TRBV6-5	.	TRBJ2-1	CASSYSPPGVGNEQFF	TGTGCCAGCAGTTACTCCCCTCCGGGAGTAGGGAATGAGCAGTTCTTC
TRBV5-1	.	TRBJ2-7	CASSSTGPEQYF	TGCGCCAGCAGCTCCACAGGGCCCGAGCAGTACTTC
TRBV4-2	TRBD2	TRBJ2-3	CASSQASGKATDTQYF	TGTGCCAGCAGCCAAGCTAGCGGGAAGGCGACAGATACGCAGTATTTT
TRBV4-3	.	TRBJ2-2	CASSQDPRQGTGELFF	TGCGCCAGCAGCCAAGATCCGCGCCAGGGTACCGGGGAGCTGTTTTTT
TRBV1	.	TRBJ2-1	CTSKVLGEQFF	TGCACCAGCAAGGTCCTCGGGGAGCAGTTCTTC
TRBV5-1	.	TRBJ1-1	CASSLGHPTEAFF	TGCGCCAGCAGCCTTGGACACCCAACTGAAGCTTTCTTT
TRBV6-1	TRBD1	TRBJ1-5	CASSDGQGGLHNQPQHF	TGTGCCAGCAGTGACGGACAGGGGGGATTGCACAATCAGCCCCAGCATTTT
TRBV18	.	TRBJ1-1	CASSQQANTEAFF	TGTGCCAGCTCACAACAGGCGAACACTGAAGCTTTCTTT
TRBV10-3	TRBD2	TRBJ2-1	CAIRSLAGEGDNEQFF	TGTGCCATCAGATCACTAGCGGGAGAAGGGGACAATGAGCAGTTCTTC
TRBV9	TRBD1	TRBJ2-7	CASSRGTAYEQYF	TGTGCCAGCAGCCGTGGGACAGCCTACGAGCAGTACTTC
TRBV30	.	TRBJ1-1	CAWSVGTEMNTEAFF	TGTGCCTGGAGTGTAGGAACAGAAATGAACACTGAAGCTTTCTTT
TRBV4-1	.	TRBJ2-5	CASSRRQASIQETQYF	TGCGCCAGCAGCCGCCGACAGGCTAGCATACAAGAGACCCAGTACTTC
TRBV6-4	TRBD2	TRBJ2-2	CASSMTSSGELFF	TGTGCCAGCAGTATGACTAGCAGCGGGGAGCTGTTTTTT
TRBV11-2	TRBD2	TRBJ2-5	CASSLRLAQETQYF	TGTGCCAGCAGCCTTCGACTAGCGCAAGAGACCCAGTACTTC
TRBV5-1	TRBD1	TRBJ1-2	CASSEGQLNYGYTF	TGCGCCAGCAGCGAGGGACAGTTAAACTATGGCTACACCTTC
TRBV5-1	TRBD2	TRBJ2-7	CASSRRRAGDEQYF	TGCGCCAGCAGCCGAAGGCGGGCGGGGGACGAGCAGTACTTC
TRBV29-1	.	TRBJ1-3	CSVDTGITIYF	TGCAGCGTTGACACGGGAATCACCATATATTTT
TRBV4-2	.	TRBJ2-7	CASSQETIGAVHYEQYF	TGTGCCAGCAGCCAAGAAACGATTGGGGCAGTCCACTACGAGCAGTACTTC
TRBV7-2	TRBD2	TRBJ2-7	CASSVSLGLAGGLSYEQYF	TGTGCCAGCAGCGTATCCCTGGGACTAGCGGGAGGACTATCCTACGAGCAGTACTTC
TRBV18	.	TRBJ1-2	CASSPGRVYGYTF	TGTGCCAGCTCACCAGGCAGGGTATATGGCTACACCTTC
TRBV14	TRBD2	TRBJ2-7	CASSQGRTSGRYEQYF	TGTGCCAGCAGCCAAGGAAGGACTAGCGGACGATACGAGCAGTACTTC
TRBV5-4	.	TRBJ2-7	CASSPVGSPPYEQYF	TGTGCCAGCAGCCCGGTAGGGAGTCCCCCCTACGAGCAGTACTTC
TRBV5-4	.	TRBJ2-1	CASSLDRRSSYNEQFF	TGTGCCAGCAGCTTAGACAGGAGAAGCTCCTACAATGAGCAGTTCTTC
TRBV18	.	TRBJ1-4	CASSPREITLDKLFF	TGTGCCAGCTCACCACGGGAGATAACTCTGGATAAACTGTTTTTT
TRBV6-5	TRBD1	TRBJ1-6	CASRTGYNSPLHF	TGTGCCAGCAGGACAGGGTATAATTCACCCCTCCACTTT
TRBV27	TRBD2	TRBJ2-7	CASKSGLANYEQYF	TGTGCCAGCAAAAGTGGACTAGCAAATTACGAGCAGTACTTC
TRBV5-1	TRBD1	TRBJ2-3	CASSQGQGTDTQYF	TGCGCCAGCAGCCAAGGACAGGGCACAGATACGCAGTATTTT
TRBV25-1	.	TRBJ1-3	CASRGTNHPSSGNTIYF	TGTGCCAGCAGGGGGACAAACCACCCTTCCTCTGGAAACACCATATATTTT